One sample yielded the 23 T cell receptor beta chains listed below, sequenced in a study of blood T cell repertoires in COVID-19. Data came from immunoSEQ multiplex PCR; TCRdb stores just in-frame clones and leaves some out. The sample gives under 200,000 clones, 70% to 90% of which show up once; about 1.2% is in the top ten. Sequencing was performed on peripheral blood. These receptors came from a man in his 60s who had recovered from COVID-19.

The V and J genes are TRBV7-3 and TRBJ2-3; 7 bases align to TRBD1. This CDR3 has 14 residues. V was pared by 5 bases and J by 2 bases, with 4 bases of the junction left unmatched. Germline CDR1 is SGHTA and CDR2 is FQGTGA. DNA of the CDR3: TGTGCCAGCAGCCTCGACAGGGCCACAGATACGCAGTATTTT. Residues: CASSLDRATDTQYF. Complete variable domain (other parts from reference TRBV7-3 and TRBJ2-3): GAGVSQTPSNKVTEKGKYVELRCDPISGHTALYWYRQSLGQGPEFLIYFQGTGAADDSGLPNDRFFAVRPEGSVSTLKIQRTERGDSAVYLCASSLDRATDTQYFGPGTRLTVL.

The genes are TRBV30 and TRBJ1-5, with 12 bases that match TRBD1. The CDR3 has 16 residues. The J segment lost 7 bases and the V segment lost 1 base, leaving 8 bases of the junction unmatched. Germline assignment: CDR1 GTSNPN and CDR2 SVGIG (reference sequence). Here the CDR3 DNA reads TGTGCCTGGAGTGGGGGGACAGGGGGCATGAAGCAGCCCCAGCATTTT. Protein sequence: CAWSGGTGGMKQPQHF.

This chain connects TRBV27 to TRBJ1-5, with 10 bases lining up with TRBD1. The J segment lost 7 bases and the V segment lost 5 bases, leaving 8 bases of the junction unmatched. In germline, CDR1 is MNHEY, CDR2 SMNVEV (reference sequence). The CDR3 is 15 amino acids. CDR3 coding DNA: TGTGCCAGCAGTCCTGACAGGGGGCGACGACAGCCCCAGCATTTT. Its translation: CASSPDRGRRQPQHF.

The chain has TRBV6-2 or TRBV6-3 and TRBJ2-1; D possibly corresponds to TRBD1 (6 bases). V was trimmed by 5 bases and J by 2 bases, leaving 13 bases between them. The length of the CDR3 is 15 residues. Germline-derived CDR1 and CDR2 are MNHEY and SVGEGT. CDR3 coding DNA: TGTGCCAGCAGTGCCGGGACAAGGACCTACAATGAGCAGTTCTTC. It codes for CASSAGTRTYNEQFF.

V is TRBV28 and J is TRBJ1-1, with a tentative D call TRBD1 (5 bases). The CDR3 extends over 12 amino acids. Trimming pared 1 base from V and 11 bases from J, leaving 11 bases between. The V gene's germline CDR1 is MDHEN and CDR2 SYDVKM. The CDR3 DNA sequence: TGTGCCAGCAGTTTATCCCGGGAGGGGGCTTTCTTT. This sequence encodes CASSLSREGAFF.

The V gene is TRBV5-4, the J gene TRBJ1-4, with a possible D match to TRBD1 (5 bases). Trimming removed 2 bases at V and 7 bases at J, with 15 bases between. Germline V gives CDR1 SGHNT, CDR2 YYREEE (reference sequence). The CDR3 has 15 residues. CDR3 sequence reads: CASSFRSGSREKLFF. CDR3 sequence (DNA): TGTGCCAGCAGCTTCAGGTCAGGGTCTCGTGAAAAACTGTTTTTT. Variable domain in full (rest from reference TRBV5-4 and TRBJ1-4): ETGVTQSPTHLIKTRGQQVTLRCSSQSGHNTVSWYQQALGQGPQFIFQYYREEENGRGNFPPRFSGLQFPNYSSELNVNALELDDSALYLCASSFRSGSREKLFFGSGTQLSVL.

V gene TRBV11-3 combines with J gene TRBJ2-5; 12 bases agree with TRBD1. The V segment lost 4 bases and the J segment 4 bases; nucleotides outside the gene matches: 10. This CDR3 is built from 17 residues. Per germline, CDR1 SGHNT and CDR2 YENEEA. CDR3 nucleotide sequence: TGTGCCAGCAGCTCCACGTATGGGACAGGGGGCGGAGAGACCCAGTACTTC. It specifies CASSSTYGTGGGETQYF. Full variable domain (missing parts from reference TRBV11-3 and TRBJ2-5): EAGVVQSPRYKIIEKKQPVAFWCNPISGHNTLYWYLQNLGQGPELLIRYENEEAVDDSQLPKDRFSAERLKGVDSTLKIQPAELGDSAVYLCASSSTYGTGGGETQYFGPGTRLLVL.

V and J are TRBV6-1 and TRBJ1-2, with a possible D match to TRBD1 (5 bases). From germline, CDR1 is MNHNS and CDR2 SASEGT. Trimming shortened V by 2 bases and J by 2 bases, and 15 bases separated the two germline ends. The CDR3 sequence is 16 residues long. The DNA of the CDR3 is TGTGCCAGCAGTGAATCCCGGGGGTACTCAAACTATGGCTACACCTTC. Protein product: CASSESRGYSNYGYTF.

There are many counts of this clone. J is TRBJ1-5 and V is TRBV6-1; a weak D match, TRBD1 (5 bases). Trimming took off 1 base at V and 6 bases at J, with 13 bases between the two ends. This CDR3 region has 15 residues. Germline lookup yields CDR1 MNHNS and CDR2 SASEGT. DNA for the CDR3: TGTGCCAGCAGTGAAGTAGGGGCAGGGCGTCAGCCCCAGCATTTT. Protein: CASSEVGAGRQPQHF.

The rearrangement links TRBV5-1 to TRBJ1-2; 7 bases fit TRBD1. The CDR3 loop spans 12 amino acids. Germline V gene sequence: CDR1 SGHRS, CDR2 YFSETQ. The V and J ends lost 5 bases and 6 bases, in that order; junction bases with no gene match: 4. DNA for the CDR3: TGCGCCAGCAGTAGGACAGGAGATGGCTACACCTTC. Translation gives CASSRTGDGYTF.

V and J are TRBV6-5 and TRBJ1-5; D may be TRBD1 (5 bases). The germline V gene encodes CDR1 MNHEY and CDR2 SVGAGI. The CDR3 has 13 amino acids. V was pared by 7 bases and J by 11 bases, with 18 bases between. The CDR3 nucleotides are TGTGCCAGCACCGAGGTAGGGGCCGGAGCCCAGCATTTT. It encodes CASTEVGAGAQHF.

This chain's CDR3 is CASGTSSTDTQYF. The CDR3 DNA sequence: TGTGCCAGCGGGACTTCTAGCACAGATACGCAGTATTTT. V and J are TRBV10-3 and TRBJ2-3, with a possible D match to TRBD2 (6 bases). The CDR3 extends over 13 amino acids. Trimming pared 10 bases from V and 0 bases from J, leaving 11 bases between. Germline V lookup: CDR1 ENHRY, CDR2 SYGVKD.

The CDR3 region is CASSPGLAGDTDTQYF. The DNA of the CDR3 is TGTGCCAGCAGCCCGGGACTAGCGGGGGATACAGATACGCAGTATTTT. This chain connects TRBV11-3 to TRBJ2-3; 14 positions agree with TRBD2. V shed 5 bases and J 3 bases; nucleotides not matched to a gene: 4. CDR3 length equals 16 residues. Germline V gene lookup returns CDR1 SGHNT and CDR2 YENEEA.

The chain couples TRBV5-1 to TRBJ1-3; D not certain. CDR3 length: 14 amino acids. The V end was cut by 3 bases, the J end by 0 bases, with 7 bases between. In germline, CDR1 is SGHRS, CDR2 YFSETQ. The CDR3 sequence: CASSSPGSGNTIYF. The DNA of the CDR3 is TGCGCCAGCAGCTCCCCAGGCTCTGGAAACACCATATATTTT.

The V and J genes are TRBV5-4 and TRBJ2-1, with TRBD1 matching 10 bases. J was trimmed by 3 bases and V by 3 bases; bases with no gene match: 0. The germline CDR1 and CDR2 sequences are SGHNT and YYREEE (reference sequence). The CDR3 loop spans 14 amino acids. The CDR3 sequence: CASSWDRGYNEQFF. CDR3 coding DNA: TGTGCCAGCAGCTGGGACAGGGGCTACAATGAGCAGTTCTTC.

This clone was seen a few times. CDR3 protein: CASSPGSGANVLTF. In DNA, the CDR3 is TGTGCCAGTAGTCCGGGCTCTGGGGCCAACGTCCTGACTTTC. The chain couples TRBV19 to TRBJ2-6; no definite D call. Germline V CDR1 and CDR2: LNHDA, SQIVND (reference sequence). This CDR3 is 14 amino acids long. V dropped 5 bases and J dropped 0 bases, with 5 bases sitting between them. The complete variable domain, with remaining parts taken from reference TRBV19 and TRBJ2-6, reads DGGITQSPKYLFRKEGQNVTLSCEQNLNHDAMYWYRQDPGQGLRLIYYSQIVNDFQKGDIAEGYSVSREKKESFPLTVTSAQKNPTAFYLCASSPGSGANVLTFGAGSRLTVL.

DNA for the CDR3: TGTGCCAGCAGTTGGACATCAAACTCTGGAAACACCATATATTTT. Amino acids: CASSWTSNSGNTIYF. The rearrangement links TRBV6-5 to TRBJ1-3; D is possibly TRBD1 (5 bases). Looked up from germline, CDR1 is MNHEY and CDR2 is SVGAGI. V was trimmed by 4 bases and J by 0 bases, leaving 10 bases between them. This CDR3 has 15 residues.

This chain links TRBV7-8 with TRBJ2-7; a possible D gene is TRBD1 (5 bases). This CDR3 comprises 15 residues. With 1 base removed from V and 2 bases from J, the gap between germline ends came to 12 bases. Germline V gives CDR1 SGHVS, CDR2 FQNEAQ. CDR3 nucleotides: TGTGCCAGCAGCTTAGGTGACAGAACCCCCTACGAGCAGTACTTC. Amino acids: CASSLGDRTPYEQYF.

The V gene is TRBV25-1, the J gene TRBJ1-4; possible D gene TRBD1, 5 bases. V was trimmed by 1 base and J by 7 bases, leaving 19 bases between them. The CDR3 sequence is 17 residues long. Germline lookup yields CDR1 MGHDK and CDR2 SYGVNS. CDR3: CASSESLRQGGSEKLFF. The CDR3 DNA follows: TGTGCCAGCAGTGAATCCCTGCGGCAGGGAGGGAGTGAAAAACTGTTTTTT. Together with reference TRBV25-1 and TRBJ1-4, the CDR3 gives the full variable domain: EADIYQTPRYLVIGTGKKITLECSQTMGHDKMYWYQQDPGMELHLIHYSYGVNSTEKGDLSSESTVSRIRTEHFPLTLESARPSHTSQYLCASSESLRQGGSEKLFFGSGTQLSVL.

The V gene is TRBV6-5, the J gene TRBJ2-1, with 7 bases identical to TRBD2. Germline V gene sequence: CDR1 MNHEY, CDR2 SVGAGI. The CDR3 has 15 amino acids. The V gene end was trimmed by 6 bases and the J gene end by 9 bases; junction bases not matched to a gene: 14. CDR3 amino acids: CASSLPSTPGGEQFF. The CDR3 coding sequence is TGTGCCAGCAGCCTGCCCTCAACCCCGGGAGGTGAGCAGTTCTTC.

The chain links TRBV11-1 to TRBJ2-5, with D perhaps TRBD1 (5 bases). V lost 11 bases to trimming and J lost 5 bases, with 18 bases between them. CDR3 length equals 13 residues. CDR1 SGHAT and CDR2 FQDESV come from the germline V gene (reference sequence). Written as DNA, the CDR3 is TGTGCCGCCGGAGCCATAAGGGGTGAGACCCAGTACTTC. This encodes CAAGAIRGETQYF. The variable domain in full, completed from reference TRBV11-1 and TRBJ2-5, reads EAEVAQSPRYKITEKSQAVAFWCDPISGHATLYWYRQILGQGPELLVQFQDESVVDDSQLPKDRFSAERLKGVDSTLKIQPAELGDSAMYLCAAGAIRGETQYFGPGTRLLVL.

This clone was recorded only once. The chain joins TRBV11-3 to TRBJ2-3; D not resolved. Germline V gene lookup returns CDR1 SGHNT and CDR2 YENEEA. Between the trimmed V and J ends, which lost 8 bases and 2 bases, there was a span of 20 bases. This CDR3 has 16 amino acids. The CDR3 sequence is CASPPVGLSYTDTQYF. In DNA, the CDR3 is TGTGCCAGCCCGCCTGTGGGCCTTTCTTACACAGATACGCAGTATTTT.

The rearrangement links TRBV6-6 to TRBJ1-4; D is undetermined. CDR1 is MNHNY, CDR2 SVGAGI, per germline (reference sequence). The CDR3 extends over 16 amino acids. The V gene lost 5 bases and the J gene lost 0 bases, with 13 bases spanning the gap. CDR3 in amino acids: CASSTFSQATNEKLFF. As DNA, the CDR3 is TGTGCCAGCAGTACCTTCTCACAAGCAACTAATGAAAAACTGTTTTTT.